In this sample, the clone carrying this T cell receptor (beta chain) turned up a few times. Antigen specificity is unknown. The sample belongs to a study of T-cell reconstitution after alpha-beta-depleted transplantation in children. The CDR3 is made up of 14 amino acids. The germline V gene has CDR1 SGHTA and CDR2 FQGTGA. Trimming took off 4 bases at V and 3 bases at J, with 11 bases between the two ends. The study's findings and limits: Several patients had high TCRbeta diversity at day 60; it came from surviving recipient T cells and thymic progenitors. After transplant, at about two months, alpha-beta T cells were reportedly derived from several hundred expanded graft clones.

Unique molecular identifiers were incorporated when the TCRbeta library was constructed. TCRdb re-analysed the PCR reads in MiXCR, keeping a single row per CDR3 protein. The data show just over 950,000 distinct CDR3 sequences, roughly 29% seen once. The receptor comes from a boy in the first two years of life who had a stem cell transplant for SCID, so the T cells may come from the graft donor. The gene calls are TRBV7-3 and TRBJ2-3; tentatively, D is TRBD1 (5 bases). Sequenced here: PBMCs, mostly from graft donor cells, sampled 360 days after TCRalphabeta/CD19-depleted stem cell transplant. The CDR3 loop reads CASSSDMWTDTQYF. CDR3 DNA sequence: TGTGCCAGCAGCTCGGACATGTGGACAGATACGCAGTATTTT.